The sequence of this T cell receptor beta chain was determined in a study of blood T cell repertoires in COVID-19. In the study's own analysis: Amplification from reference gene primers served as the basis for estimated nucleated cell counts. TCRdb's table, derived via immunoSEQ multiplex PCR, lists solely in-frame clones and lacks some. The V and J calls and clone size were taken over from that table, and D and trimming were inferred from the DNA. Altogether 55,000 or so clones are present, over 60% being singletons, with the ten largest covering approximately 20%. Seattle's cohort entered during active infection and was followed longitudinally. Germline CDR1 is SNHLY and CDR2 is FYNNEI. V lost 4 bases and J 5 bases, leaving 11 bases between the germline ends. There are 13 residues in the CDR3.

The V call is TRBV2, the J call TRBJ1-1; D perhaps matches TRBD1 (6 bases). Sequenced: peripheral blood. The TCR originated in a man aged 25 to 45 with COVID-19, enrolled during active disease. CDR3 residues: CASSADRRTEAFF. The CDR3 bases are TGTGCCAGCAGTGCCGACAGGAGGACTGAAGCTTTCTTT.